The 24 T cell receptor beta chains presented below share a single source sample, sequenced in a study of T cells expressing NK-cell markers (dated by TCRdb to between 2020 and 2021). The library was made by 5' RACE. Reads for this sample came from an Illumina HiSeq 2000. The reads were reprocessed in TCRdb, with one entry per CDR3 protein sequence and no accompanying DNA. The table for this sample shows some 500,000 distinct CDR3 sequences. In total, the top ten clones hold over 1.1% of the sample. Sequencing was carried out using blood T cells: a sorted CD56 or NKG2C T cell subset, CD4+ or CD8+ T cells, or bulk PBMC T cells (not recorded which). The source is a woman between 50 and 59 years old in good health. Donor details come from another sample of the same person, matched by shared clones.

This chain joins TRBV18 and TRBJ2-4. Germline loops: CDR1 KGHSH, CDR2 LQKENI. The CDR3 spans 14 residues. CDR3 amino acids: CASSPPGLLNIQYF.

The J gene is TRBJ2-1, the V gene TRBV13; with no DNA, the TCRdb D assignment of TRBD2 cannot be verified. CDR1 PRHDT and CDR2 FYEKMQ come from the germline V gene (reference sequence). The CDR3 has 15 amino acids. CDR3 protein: CASSFLTSGRLEQFF. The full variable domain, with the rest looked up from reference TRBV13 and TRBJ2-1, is AAGVIQSPRHLIKEKRETATLKCYPIPRHDTVYWYQQGPGQDPQFLISFYEKMQSDKGSIPDRFSAQQFSDYHSELNMSSLELGDSALYFCASSFLTSGRLEQFFGPGTRLTVL.

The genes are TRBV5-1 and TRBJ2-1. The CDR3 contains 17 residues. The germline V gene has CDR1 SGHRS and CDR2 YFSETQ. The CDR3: CASSSFGFTRSYNEQFF.

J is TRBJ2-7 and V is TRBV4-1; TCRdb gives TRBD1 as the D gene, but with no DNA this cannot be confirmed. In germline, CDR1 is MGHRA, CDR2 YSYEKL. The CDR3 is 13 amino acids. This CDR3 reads CASSQAPWDEQYF.

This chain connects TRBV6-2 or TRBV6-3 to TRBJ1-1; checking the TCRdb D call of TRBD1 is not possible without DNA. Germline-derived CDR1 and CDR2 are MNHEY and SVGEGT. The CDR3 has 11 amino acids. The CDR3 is CASKDRSKAFF.

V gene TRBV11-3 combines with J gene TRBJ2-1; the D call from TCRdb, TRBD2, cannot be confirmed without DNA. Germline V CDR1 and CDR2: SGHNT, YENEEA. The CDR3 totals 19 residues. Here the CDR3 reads CASSFPWTSGRGTYNEQFF.

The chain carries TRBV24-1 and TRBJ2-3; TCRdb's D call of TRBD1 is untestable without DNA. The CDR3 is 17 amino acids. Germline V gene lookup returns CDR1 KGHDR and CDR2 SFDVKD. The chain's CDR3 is CATSDMRQGAYTDTQYF.

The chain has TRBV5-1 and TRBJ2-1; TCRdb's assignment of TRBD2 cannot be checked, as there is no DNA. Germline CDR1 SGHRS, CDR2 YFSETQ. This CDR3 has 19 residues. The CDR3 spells CASSSLGSGSLESYNEQFF.

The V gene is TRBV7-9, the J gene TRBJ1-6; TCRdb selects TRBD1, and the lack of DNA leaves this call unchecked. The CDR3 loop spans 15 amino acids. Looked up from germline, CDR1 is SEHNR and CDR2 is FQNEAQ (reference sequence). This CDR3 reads CASRDRTAYNSPLHF.

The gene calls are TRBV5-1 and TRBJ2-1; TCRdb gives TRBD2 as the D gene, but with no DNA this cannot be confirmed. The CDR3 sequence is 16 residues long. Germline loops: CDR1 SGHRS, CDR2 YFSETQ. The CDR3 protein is CASSLGGLAKGNEQFF. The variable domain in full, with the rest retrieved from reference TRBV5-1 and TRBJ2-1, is KAGVTQTPRYLIKTRGQQVTLSCSPISGHRSVSWYQQTPGQGLQFLFEYFSETQRNKGNFPGRFSGRQFSNSRSEMNVSTLELGDSALYLCASSLGGLAKGNEQFFGPGTRLTVL.

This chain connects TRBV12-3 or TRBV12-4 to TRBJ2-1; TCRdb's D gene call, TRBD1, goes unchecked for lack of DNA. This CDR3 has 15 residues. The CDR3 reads CASSGGRGSRNEQFF.

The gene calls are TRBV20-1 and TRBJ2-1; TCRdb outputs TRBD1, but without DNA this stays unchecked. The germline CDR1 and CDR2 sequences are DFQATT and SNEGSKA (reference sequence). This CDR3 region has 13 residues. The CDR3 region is CSARTVPGNEQFF.

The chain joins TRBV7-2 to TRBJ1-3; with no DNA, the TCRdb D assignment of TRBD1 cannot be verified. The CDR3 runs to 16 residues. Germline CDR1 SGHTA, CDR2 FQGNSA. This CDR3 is CASSRPGFNPGNTIYF.

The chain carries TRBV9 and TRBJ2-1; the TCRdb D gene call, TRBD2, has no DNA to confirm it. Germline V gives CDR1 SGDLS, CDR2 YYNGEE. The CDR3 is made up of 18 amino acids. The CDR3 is CASSVAASGKSSYNEQFF.

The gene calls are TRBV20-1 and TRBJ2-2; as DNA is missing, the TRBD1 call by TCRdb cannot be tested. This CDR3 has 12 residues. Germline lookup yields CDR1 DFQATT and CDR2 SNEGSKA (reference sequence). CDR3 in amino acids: CSAVLRQGELFF.

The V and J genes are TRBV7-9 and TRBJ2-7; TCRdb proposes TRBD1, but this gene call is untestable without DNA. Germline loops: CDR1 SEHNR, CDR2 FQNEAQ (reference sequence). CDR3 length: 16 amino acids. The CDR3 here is CASSPSGQGGTYEQYF.

Here the CDR3 reads CASSSGQIIGADTQYF. The chain uses TRBV7-8 and TRBJ2-3; TCRdb designates TRBD1, a call that cannot be tested without DNA. CDR1 and CDR2 (germline): SGHVS, FQNEAQ. CDR3 size: 16 residues.

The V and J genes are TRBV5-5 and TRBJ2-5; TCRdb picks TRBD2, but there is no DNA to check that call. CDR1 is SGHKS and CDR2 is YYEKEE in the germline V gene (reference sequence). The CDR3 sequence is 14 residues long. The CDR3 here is CASSPFAGGETQYF.

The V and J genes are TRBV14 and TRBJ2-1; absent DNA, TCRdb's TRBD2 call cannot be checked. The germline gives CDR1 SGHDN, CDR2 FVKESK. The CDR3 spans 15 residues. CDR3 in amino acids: CASSQVASGTHEQFF.

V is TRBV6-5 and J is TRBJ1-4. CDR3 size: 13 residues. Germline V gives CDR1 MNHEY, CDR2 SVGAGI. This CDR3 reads CASSYSGEEKLFF.

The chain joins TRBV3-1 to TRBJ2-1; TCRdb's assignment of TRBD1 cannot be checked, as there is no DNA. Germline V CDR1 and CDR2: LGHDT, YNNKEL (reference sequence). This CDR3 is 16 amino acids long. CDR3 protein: CASSQDRAIPGGEQFF.

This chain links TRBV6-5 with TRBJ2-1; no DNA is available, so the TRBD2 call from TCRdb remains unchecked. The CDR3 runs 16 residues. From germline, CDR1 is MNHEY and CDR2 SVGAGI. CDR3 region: CASSFRTSGPSDEQFF.

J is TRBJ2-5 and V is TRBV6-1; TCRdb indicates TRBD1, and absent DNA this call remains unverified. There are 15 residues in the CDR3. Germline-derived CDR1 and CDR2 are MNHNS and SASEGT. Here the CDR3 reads CASRIAGRGQETQYF.

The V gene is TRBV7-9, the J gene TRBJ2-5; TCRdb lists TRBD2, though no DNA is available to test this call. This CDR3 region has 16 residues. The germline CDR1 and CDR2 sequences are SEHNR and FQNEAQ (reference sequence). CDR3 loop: CASSFLAGIGQETQYF.